This entry describes one T cell receptor (beta chain). The data derive from a study of blood T cell repertoires in COVID-19. TCRdb keeps only in-frame clones here, not all; method: immunoSEQ multiplex PCR. The profile shows some 70,000 clones, about 90% of them singletons. The material sequenced was peripheral blood. This clonotype was obtained from a man between 45 and 60 years old with active COVID-19.

CDR3 sequence reads: CASTVGGGTGELFF. As DNA, the CDR3 is TGTGCCAGCACGGTGGGGGGAGGGACCGGGGAGCTGTTTTTT. This chain links TRBV6-5 with TRBJ2-2, with 7 bases aligning to TRBD2. In germline, CDR1 is MNHEY, CDR2 SVGAGI. This CDR3 spans 14 amino acids. Germline trimming cut 7 bases from V and 5 bases from J; bases unmatched to any gene: 7.